The 23 T cell receptor beta chains reported below all come from one sample, sequenced in a study of blood T cell repertoires in COVID-19. Measured with immunoSEQ multiplex PCR; TCRdb has only the in-frame clones, and not every one. Of roughly 250,000 clones in the sample, over 75% are singletons; the top ten hold 8.6%. The sample consisted of peripheral blood. All receptors come from a human donor in a cohort sampled during active COVID-19.

The gene calls are TRBV11-2 and TRBJ1-2, with TRBD1 identical over 10 bases. The CDR3 sequence is 13 residues long. V gave up 5 bases and J gave up 8 bases; unmatched junction bases: 5. The germline gives CDR1 SGHAT, CDR2 FQNNGV. CDR3 sequence: CASSRDRGIGYTF. The CDR3 DNA reads TGTGCCAGCAGCCGGGACAGGGGAATAGGCTACACCTTC.

This chain connects TRBV7-2 to TRBJ2-7, with 7 bases lining up with TRBD1. Germline-derived CDR1 and CDR2 are SGHTA and FQGNSA. Trimming cost V 6 bases and J 1 base; bases outside gene matches: 3. The length of the CDR3 is 13 residues. Here the CDR3 DNA reads TGTGCCAGCAGAGGGGGCCGGTCCTACGAGCAGTACTTC. Translation gives CASRGGRSYEQYF.

In DNA, the CDR3 is TGTGCCAGCAGTTTTGTTGTGGCTAGTGATTATTCACCCCTCCACTTT. Amino acid sequence: CASSFVVASDYSPLHF. This chain links TRBV28 with TRBJ1-6; no firm D call. In germline, CDR1 is MDHEN, CDR2 SYDVKM. This CDR3 comprises 16 residues. V lost 3 bases and J lost 8, with 17 bases in between.

The rearrangement uses TRBV3-1 (or the pseudogene TRBV3-2) and TRBJ1-1; 9 bases align to TRBD1. This CDR3 comprises 16 residues. The germline gives CDR1 LGHDT, CDR2 YNNKEL (reference sequence). J gave up 7 bases and V 4 bases, and 13 bases lay outside the gene matches. As DNA, the CDR3 is TGTGCCAGCAGCCCTCCAATAAGAGGACAGGGGCTTGAAGCTTTCTTT. Amino acids: CASSPPIRGQGLEAFF.

Only a few counts were recorded for this clone. The chain uses TRBV27 and TRBJ2-1; D perhaps matches TRBD2 (6 bases). From germline, CDR1 is MNHEY and CDR2 SMNVEV (reference sequence). Trimming left V 6 bases short and J 6 bases short, with 18 bases between. There are 15 residues in the CDR3. CDR3 bases: TGTGCCAGCAGAACTCTCGGAGGGCCTTCCAATGAGCAGTTCTTC. This gives the protein CASRTLGGPSNEQFF.

This rearrangement joins TRBV4-1 to TRBJ2-2; 11 bases map to TRBD1. This CDR3 has 19 residues. With V trimmed by 2 bases and J by 5 bases, 13 bases remained unmatched. The germline V gene encodes CDR1 MGHRA and CDR2 YSYEKL. The CDR3 region is CASSQWSLTGTGGTGELFF. The CDR3 bases are TGCGCCAGCAGCCAATGGTCTTTGACCGGGACAGGGGGGACCGGGGAGCTGTTTTTT.

Only one count was recorded for this clone. This chain joins TRBV11-3 and TRBJ2-1; D is possibly TRBD2 (5 bases). Between the trimmed V and J ends, which lost 5 bases and 3 bases, there was a span of 14 bases. This CDR3 is 15 amino acids long. Germline-derived CDR1 and CDR2 are SGHNT and YENEEA. CDR3 in amino acids: CASSRGASFYNEQFF. CDR3 DNA sequence: TGTGCCAGCAGCCGGGGAGCCTCGTTCTACAATGAGCAGTTCTTC.

The chain carries TRBV28 and TRBJ1-5; TRBD1 matches 9 bases. Trimming at V came to 1 base and at J to 7 bases, leaving 5 bases not matched to a gene. The CDR3 is 15 amino acids. CDR1 and CDR2 (germline): MDHEN, SYDVKM. In DNA, the CDR3 is TGTGCCAGCAGTTTATCGGGACAGGGAGGACAGCCCCAGCATTTT. Encoded protein: CASSLSGQGGQPQHF.

The V and J genes are TRBV5-1 and TRBJ2-3; D not resolved. The CDR3 totals 14 residues. V was clipped by 0 bases and J by 2 bases, with 7 bases between them. CDR1 is SGHRS, CDR2 YFSETQ, per germline. Written as DNA, the CDR3 is TGCGCCAGCAGCTTGGTCAGAATCACAGATACGCAGTATTTT. The encoded protein is CASSLVRITDTQYF.

The chain joins TRBV3-1 (or the pseudogene TRBV3-2) to TRBJ2-5; D possibly corresponds to TRBD2 (5 bases). Deletions cut 4 bases from V and 3 bases from J, with 18 bases between. The CDR3 runs to 16 residues. CDR1 LGHDT and CDR2 YNNKEL come from the germline V gene (reference sequence). Here the CDR3 DNA reads TGTGCCAGCAGCCCTGGGGAGCGGACTTACAAAGAGACCCAGTACTTC. Residues: CASSPGERTYKETQYF.

V usage is TRBV15 and J usage is TRBJ1-5, with 7 bases identical to TRBD1. The germline CDR1 and CDR2 sequences are LNHNV and YYDKDF (reference sequence). After removal of 3 bases from V and 7 bases from J, the junction contained 6 bases not matched to a gene. CDR3 length: 14 amino acids. The CDR3 loop is CATSSDRVLQPQHF. DNA of the CDR3: TGTGCCACCAGCAGTGACAGGGTATTGCAGCCCCAGCATTTT.

This chain uses TRBV25-1 with TRBJ2-3; D is perhaps TRBD1 (6 bases). Germline lookup yields CDR1 MGHDK and CDR2 SYGVNS. Between the trimmed V and J ends, which lost 1 base and 6 bases, there was a span of 17 bases. This CDR3 is 16 amino acids long. In nucleotides, the CDR3 is TGTGCCAGCAGTGAATTGGGGGCCAGACAGCAGGATACGCAGTATTTT. Translated, it gives CASSELGARQQDTQYF.

The chain is built from TRBV6-5 and TRBJ2-5; tentative D call: TRBD2 (6 bases). Germline V gives CDR1 MNHEY, CDR2 SVGAGI. Trimming removed 6 bases from V and 2 bases from J, with 10 bases in between. This CDR3 contains 13 residues. For the CDR3, the DNA is TGTGCCAGCAGGCGGGGACCGCAAGAGACCCAGTACTTC. Its translation: CASRRGPQETQYF.

The V call is TRBV19, the J call TRBJ1-5, with D perhaps matching TRBD1 (5 bases). The CDR3 is 13 amino acids. Germline V lookup: CDR1 LNHDA, CDR2 SQIVND (reference sequence). Deletions cut 10 bases from V and 5 bases from J, with 15 bases between. The CDR3 protein is CATQDSPDQPQHF. CDR3 sequence (DNA): TGTGCCACTCAAGACAGTCCAGATCAGCCCCAGCATTTT.

V is TRBV5-1 and J is TRBJ2-1, with TRBD2 as a possible D gene (6 bases). The CDR3 extends over 14 amino acids. V was cut by 3 bases and J by 7 bases, with 14 bases left in between. Germline values: CDR1 SGHRS, CDR2 YFSETQ. The CDR3 loop reads CASSSGTGMNEQFF. CDR3 in DNA: TGCGCCAGCAGCTCCGGGACTGGTATGAATGAGCAGTTCTTC.

The chain couples TRBV27 to TRBJ2-7; 8 bases align to TRBD1. Germline V gives CDR1 MNHEY, CDR2 SMNVEV (reference sequence). This CDR3 is 16 amino acids long. V gave up 3 bases and J gave up 0 bases; unmatched junction bases: 7. Written as DNA, the CDR3 is TGTGCCAGCAGTTTCCGTCGACAGGGGCGCTCCTACGAGCAGTACTTC. Translated, it gives CASSFRRQGRSYEQYF.

The chain carries TRBV5-4 and TRBJ1-1, with D possibly matching TRBD1 (5 bases). The germline CDR1 and CDR2 sequences are SGHNT and YYREEE (reference sequence). Trimming took off 1 base at V and 0 bases at J, with 19 bases between the two ends. The CDR3 consists of 18 residues. The CDR3 here is CASSLPAGGRDMNTEAFF. In DNA form, the CDR3 reads TGTGCCAGCAGCTTGCCCGCCGGGGGACGAGACATGAACACTGAAGCTTTCTTT.

V and J are TRBV4-1 and TRBJ2-1; TRBD2 agrees at 8 bases. CDR3 size: 13 residues. CDR1 is MGHRA and CDR2 is YSYEKL in the germline V gene. The ends lost 8 bases at V and 5 bases at J; junction bases unmatched: 5. As DNA, the CDR3 is TGCGCCAGCGCGTTAGCGGGGAACAATGAGCAGTTCTTC. It translates to CASALAGNNEQFF.

The V gene is TRBV3-1 (or the pseudogene TRBV3-2), the J gene TRBJ1-1; TRBD1 matches 10 bases. The germline V gene encodes CDR1 LGHDT and CDR2 YNNKEL (reference sequence). V dropped 4 bases and J dropped 0; count of bases not matched to a gene: 14. This CDR3 is 19 amino acids long. The CDR3, as DNA: TGTGCCAGCAGCCGAGGGGACAGGGGTTTCCCCATATTGAACACTGAAGCTTTCTTT. Translation gives CASSRGDRGFPILNTEAFF.

The chain carries TRBV5-1 and TRBJ1-2; perhaps TRBD1 as D (6 bases). V was clipped by 3 bases and J by 5 bases, with 23 bases between them. The CDR3 is made up of 17 amino acids. The germline V gene encodes CDR1 SGHRS and CDR2 YFSETQ. The CDR3 DNA is TGCGCCAGCAGCTCAAGGGAACAGGGCAGAGCAATTTATGGCTACACCTTC. It is translated as CASSSREQGRAIYGYTF.

This clone has just one count. The gene calls are TRBV7-9 and TRBJ1-6; tentative D call: TRBD1 (5 bases). Germline V gene lookup returns CDR1 SEHNR and CDR2 FQNEAQ (reference sequence). The CDR3 has 17 amino acids. V lost 5 bases, J lost 7 bases, and 21 bases lay in between. The CDR3 nucleotides are TGTGCCAGCAGCGCCGCGGGACGACCAGCGTCCAATTCACCCCTCCACTTT. This encodes CASSAAGRPASNSPLHF.

V usage is TRBV11-2 and J usage is TRBJ2-7, with a weak D call TRBD1 (5 bases). CDR3 size: 15 residues. The germline CDR1 and CDR2 sequences are SGHAT and FQNNGV. The V gene lost 1 base and the J gene lost 5 bases, with 15 bases spanning the gap. The CDR3 reads CASSLGQGDSHEQYF. Here the CDR3 DNA reads TGTGCCAGCAGCTTAGGCCAGGGCGATTCCCACGAGCAGTACTTC.

The genes are TRBV4-2 and TRBJ2-7, with D tentatively TRBD2 (6 bases). V shed 4 bases and J shed 7 bases, with 11 bases lying between them. From germline, CDR1 is LGHNA and CDR2 YNFKEQ. CDR3 length: 12 amino acids. The CDR3 here is CASSPGGGEQYF. CDR3 coding DNA: TGTGCCAGCAGCCCTGGGGGAGGAGAGCAGTACTTC.